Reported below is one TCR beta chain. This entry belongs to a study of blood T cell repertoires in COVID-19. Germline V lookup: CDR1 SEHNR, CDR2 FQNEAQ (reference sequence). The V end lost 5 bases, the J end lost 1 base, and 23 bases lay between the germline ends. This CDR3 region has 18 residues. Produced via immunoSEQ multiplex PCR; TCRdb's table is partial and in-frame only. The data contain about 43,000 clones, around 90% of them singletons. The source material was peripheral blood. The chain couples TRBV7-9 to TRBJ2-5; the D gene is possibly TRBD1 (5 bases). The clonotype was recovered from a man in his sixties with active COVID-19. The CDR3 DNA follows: TGTGCCAGCAGCCTATATAGGGGAACTACAGGTAGCCAAGAGACCCAGTACTTC. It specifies CASSLYRGTTGSQETQYF.